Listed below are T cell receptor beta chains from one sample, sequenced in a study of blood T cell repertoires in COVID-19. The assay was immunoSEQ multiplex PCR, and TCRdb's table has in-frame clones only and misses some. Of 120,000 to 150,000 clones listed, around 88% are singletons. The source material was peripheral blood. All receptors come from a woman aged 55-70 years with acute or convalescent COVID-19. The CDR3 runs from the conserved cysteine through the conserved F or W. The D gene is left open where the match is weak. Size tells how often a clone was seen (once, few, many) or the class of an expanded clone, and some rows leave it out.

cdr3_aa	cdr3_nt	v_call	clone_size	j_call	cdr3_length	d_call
CASSLLSGNTIYF	TGTGCCAGCAGCCTACTATCTGGAAACACCATATATTTT	TRBV12-3/TRBV12-4	once	TRBJ1-3	13	NA
CASSLQGTVTDTQYF	TGTGCCAGCAGCTTGCAGGGGACAGTCACAGATACGCAGTATTTT	TRBV7-2	NA	TRBJ2-3	15	TRBD1
CASSIGSVNIQYF	TGTGCCAGTAGTATTGGCAGCGTTAACATTCAGTACTTC	TRBV19	NA	TRBJ2-4	13	NA
CASSAEGGNTEAFF	TGTGCCAGCAGCGCCGAGGGAGGTAACACTGAAGCTTTCTTT	TRBV6-4	NA	TRBJ1-1	14	NA
CASSQGRLADSREQYF	TGCGCCAGCAGCCAAGGTAGGCTAGCGGACTCTCGGGAGCAGTACTTC	TRBV4-1	once	TRBJ2-7	16	TRBD2
CAWSVLGGVGYTF	TGTGCCTGGAGTGTACTCGGGGGGGTCGGCTACACCTTC	TRBV30	NA	TRBJ1-2	13	NA
CASFRDSVNTEAFF	TGCGCCAGCTTCCGGGACAGCGTGAACACTGAAGCTTTCTTT	TRBV5-1	NA	TRBJ1-1	14	TRBD1
CASSPRTGDSNQPQHF	TGTGCCAGCAGCCCCCGCACAGGGGACAGCAATCAGCCCCAGCATTTT	TRBV7-2	NA	TRBJ1-5	16	TRBD1
CASSAAENTEAFF	TGTGCCAGCAGTGCGGCCGAAAACACTGAAGCTTTCTTT	TRBV12-3/TRBV12-4	NA	TRBJ1-1	13	NA
CASSQNYEQYF	TGTGCCAGCAGCCAAAACTACGAGCAGTACTTC	TRBV12-3/TRBV12-4	NA	TRBJ2-7	11	NA
CASSLVAGDTYEQYF	TGTGCCAGCAGCTTAGTGGCAGGGGATACCTACGAGCAGTACTTC	TRBV7-8	once	TRBJ2-7	15	NA
CASSKDRGDYSNQPQHF	TGTGCCAGTAGTAAGGACAGGGGGGATTATAGCAATCAGCCCCAGCATTTT	TRBV19	NA	TRBJ1-5	17	TRBD1
CASSGNYGGGSNEQFF	TGTGCCAGCAGCGGGAACTACGGCGGGGGGAGCAATGAGCAGTTCTTC	TRBV5-6	once	TRBJ2-1	16	TRBD2
CASSLRAHKESQPQHF	TGTGCCAGCAGCTTGAGGGCCCACAAAGAAAGTCAGCCCCAGCATTTT	TRBV7-2	NA	TRBJ1-5	16	NA
CASSQPQHSPLHF	TGTGCCAGCAGCCAACCACAGCATTCACCCCTCCACTTT	TRBV7-9	NA	TRBJ1-6	13	NA
CASSPRVVGLIYGYTF	TGTGCCAGCAGCCCCAGGGTAGTAGGGTTAATCTATGGCTACACCTTC	TRBV3-1/TRBV3-2	NA	TRBJ1-2	16	NA
CASSWTQGETQYF	TGTGCCAGCAGTTGGACCCAGGGGGAGACCCAGTACTTC	TRBV6-2/TRBV6-3	NA	TRBJ2-5	13	NA
CASSLTGGANTGELFF	TGTGCCAGCAGCCTCACGGGGGGTGCGAACACCGGGGAGCTGTTTTTT	TRBV7-2	NA	TRBJ2-2	16	TRBD2
CASSLGTSGQSFYGYTF	TGCGCCAGCAGCTTGGGGACCTCGGGACAGTCCTTCTATGGCTACACCTTC	TRBV5-1	NA	TRBJ1-2	17	TRBD1
CACKSSFRGEQFF	TGTGCCTGCAAGTCGTCGTTCCGGGGTGAGCAGTTCTTC	TRBV30	NA	TRBJ2-1	13	NA
CATSEDAGSRVTGELFF	TGTGCCACCAGTGAGGACGCAGGGTCCCGGGTCACCGGGGAGCTGTTTTTT	TRBV24-1	NA	TRBJ2-2	17	NA
CASSPRVGAGNTEAFF	TGTGCCAGCAGCCCCCGCGTGGGGGCCGGGAACACTGAAGCTTTCTTT	TRBV4-2	NA	TRBJ1-1	16	NA
CASSDRGLYGYTF	TGTGCCAGCTCGGACAGGGGGCTCTATGGCTACACCTTC	TRBV18	NA	TRBJ1-2	13	TRBD1